This paragraph covers one T cell receptor (beta chain) sequence. Its antigen remains unidentified. The CDR3 covers 15 residues. The germline gives CDR1 MDHEN, CDR2 SYDVKM. Germline trimming cut 6 bases from V and 7 bases from J; bases unmatched to any gene: 12. The entry originates in a study of cytomegalovirus exposure and HLA in healthy donors. Study findings and constraints: The investigators catalogued 150 or so TCR beta chains as cytomegalovirus-associated. Most TCR beta V segments were productive about 90% or about 30% of the time in an earlier analysis. A later analysis showed TCR association rates differing by HLA locus, peaking at DRB1 and lowest at HLA-C. Later, an analysis found that common viral pathogens appeared to be linked with several of the most significant clusters.

The PCR contained 60 Vbeta and 13 Jbeta primers. Only in-frame clones appear in the TCRdb table, and some are missing; sequencing was by immunoSEQ multiplex PCR. This table has roughly 190,000 clones, about 79% appearing once. The sample was PBMCs. The receptor comes from a woman in her forties or fifties in good health and CMV-seronegative. The J gene is TRBJ2-1, the V gene TRBV28, with 7 bases lining up with TRBD2. This CDR3 is CASSGHGGGRNEQFF. The CDR3 bases are TGTGCCAGCAGCGGCCATGGGGGAGGGCGGAATGAGCAGTTCTTC.